A selection of T cell receptor beta chains follows, all from one sample in a study of response to subunit inactivated influenza vaccine. TCRdb fed the RT-PCR reads into MiXCR, producing one record per CDR3 protein. The repertoire holds approximately 520,000 distinct CDR3 sequences, with about 15% as singletons. Specimen: CD4+ T cells sorted from PBMCs, collected about 23 months after vaccination. These receptors came from a man aged 50 to 75 who received an inactivated influenza vaccine. Both conserved end residues are part of each CDR3. The order of the fields is J gene, D gene, clone size, V gene, CDR3 DNA, CDR3 protein. D genes are given only for firm matches. A row's size may be missing; if present it is once, few, many or a size class.

>TRBJ2-3|-|few|TRBV9
TGTGCCAGCAGCGTAGGGACCACCGGCACAGATACGCAGTATTTT
CASSVGTTGTDTQYF
>TRBJ2-1|TRBD2|few|TRBV9
TGTGCCAGCAGCGCAGGAGGACTAGCGGGAGGGAACAATGAGCAGTTCTTC
CASSAGGLAGGNNEQFF
>TRBJ1-4|TRBD1|-|TRBV5-1
TGCGCCAGCAGCCCCGGAAACACAGGGGAAACTAATGAAAAACTGTTTTTT
CASSPGNTGETNEKLFF
>TRBJ2-3|-|-|TRBV14
TGTGCCAGCAGCCAAGGCGGCGGGGTTGATACGCAGTATTTT
CASSQGGGVDTQYF
>TRBJ2-2|-|once|TRBV7-3
TGTGCCAGCAGGCAGGCCTCAAGCGGGGAGCTGTTTTTT
CASRQASSGELFF
>TRBJ1-1|-|few|TRBV27
TGTGCCAGCAGTTTATATCCGACCGGTATGAACACTGAAGCTTTCTTT
CASSLYPTGMNTEAFF
>TRBJ1-6|-|-|TRBV28
TGTGCCAGCAACCCCTTGAGGGGATATAATTCACCCCTCCACTTT
CASNPLRGYNSPLHF
>TRBJ2-3|TRBD2|-|TRBV9
TGTGCCAGCACTCCCGGACGAAGCGGGGGGGCAGGAGCAGATACGCAGTATTTT
CASTPGRSGGAGADTQYF
>TRBJ1-4|TRBD1|few|TRBV4-2
TGTGCCAGCAGCCAGGGGACAGCAGCAACTAATGAAAAACTGTTTTTT
CASSQGTAATNEKLFF
>TRBJ1-2|-|few|TRBV5-6
TGTGCCAGCAGCTTGATGGGGCAGCATGGCTACACCTTC
CASSLMGQHGYTF
>TRBJ2-1|TRBD2|-|TRBV6-2/TRBV6-3
TGTGCCAGCAGTTACTCGTTCTCTGGAGCCGGGACTAGCTCGTACAATGAGCAGTTCTTC
CASSYSFSGAGTSSYNEQFF
>TRBJ2-2|TRBD1|-|TRBV24-1
TGTGCCACCAGTGAACCCAGGGGGTCGACCGGGGAGCTGTTTTTT
CATSEPRGSTGELFF
>TRBJ1-3|-|-|TRBV7-9
TGTGCCAGCAGAACAGGGAGCTCTGGAAACACCATATATTTT
CASRTGSSGNTIYF
>TRBJ2-1|TRBD2|-|TRBV29-1
TGCAGCGTTCCCCGCCATAGCGGGACGTCCTACAATGAGCAGTTCTTC
CSVPRHSGTSYNEQFF
>TRBJ2-3|-|-|TRBV7-2
TGTGCCAGCAGCTTAGTGGTCAGGGTGGGAGATACGCAGTATTTT
CASSLVVRVGDTQYF
>TRBJ1-1|TRBD1|-|TRBV5-1
TGCGCCAGCAGCCATGGACAGGGAACTGAAGCTTTCTTT
CASSHGQGTEAFF
>TRBJ1-1|-|few|TRBV4-2
TGTGCCAGCAGCCAAGAAGCGGGAGCTGGGGAAACTGAAGCTTTCTTT
CASSQEAGAGETEAFF
>TRBJ2-3|-|-|TRBV7-8
TGTGCCAGCAGCTTCCCCCGCGCAGATACGCAGTATTTT
CASSFPRADTQYF
>TRBJ2-2|-|few|TRBV7-3
TGTGCCAGCAGCTTAACCAGGGAAGGTACCGGGGAGCTGTTTTTT
CASSLTREGTGELFF
>TRBJ2-5|-|many|TRBV20-1
TGCAGTGCTAGATGGGAGACCCAGTACTTC
CSARWETQYF
>TRBJ2-2|-|few|TRBV5-1
TGCGCCAGTTCTTTGGACGTAAACACCGGGGAGCTGTTTTTT
CASSLDVNTGELFF
>TRBJ1-6|-|few|TRBV4-3
TGCGCCAGCAGCCAAGAACAACAGGGATACTCACCCCTCCACTTT
CASSQEQQGYSPLHF
>TRBJ2-2|TRBD1|few|TRBV10-3
TGTGCCATCACCTCGACAGGGACCGGGGAGCTGTTTTTT
CAITSTGTGELFF
>TRBJ2-1|-|-|TRBV5-6
TGTGCCAGCAGCAGGATACAGGAATACAATGAGCAGTTCTTC
CASSRIQEYNEQFF
>TRBJ2-3|-|many|TRBV29-1
TGCAGCGTACAGACATCCCTTGATACGCAGTATTTT
CSVQTSLDTQYF
>TRBJ1-5|-|-|TRBV6-2/TRBV6-3
TGTGCCAGCAGAAACGACAGGAGCCAGCCCCAGCATTTT
CASRNDRSQPQHF
>TRBJ2-7|TRBD1|many|TRBV5-6
TGTGCCAGCAGCTTGGGGACAGGGATTAGGGAGTACTTC
CASSLGTGIREYF
>TRBJ1-5|-|-|TRBV6-2/TRBV6-3
TGTGCCAGCAGTTACTCTGGCCAACTGGTGGATTTT
CASSYSGQLVDF
>TRBJ2-7|TRBD2|many|TRBV20-1
TGCAGTGCTAGTTACAGCGGGGGCGACGAGCAGTACTTC
CSASYSGGDEQYF
>TRBJ2-7|-|few|TRBV29-1
TGCAGCGTTGTACAGGGAGGGCCTCGTGAGCAGTACTTC
CSVVQGGPREQYF
>TRBJ2-2|-|-|TRBV20-1
TGCAGTGCTAGGGCCAGCGGGTTATACACCGGGGAGCTGTTTTTT
CSARASGLYTGELFF
>TRBJ1-1|-|-|TRBV5-6
TGTGCCAGCAGCTTACCCCGGGAGACTGAAGCTTTCTTT
CASSLPRETEAFF
>TRBJ2-1|-|-|TRBV15
TGTGCCACCAGCAGAGATCGGGGAGGATCCAATGAGCAGTTCTTC
CATSRDRGGSNEQFF
>TRBJ2-5|TRBD1|few|TRBV29-1
TGCAGCGTTTCCGGGACAGGGGGCCAAGAGACCCAGTACTTC
CSVSGTGGQETQYF
>TRBJ2-2|-|-|TRBV20-1
TGCAGTGCTACCCCAGGGGGGAAAAGGAACACCGGGGAGCTGTTTTTT
CSATPGGKRNTGELFF
>TRBJ2-1|-|-|TRBV18
TGTGCCAGCTCACCCGGACAGGGTAAAGCGGGAGTTGGGAATGAGCAGTTCTTC
CASSPGQGKAGVGNEQFF
>TRBJ2-5|TRBD2|many|TRBV15
TGTGCCACCAGCAGATGGGGGGGGACTAAAGAGACCCAGTACTTC
CATSRWGGTKETQYF
>TRBJ1-1|-|-|TRBV4-1
TGCGCCAGCAGCCATCCGGGACGGGTGAACACTGAAGCTTTCTTT
CASSHPGRVNTEAFF
>TRBJ2-1|-|many|TRBV4-1
TGCGCCAGCAGCCAAGAGGAGACTGTTCATGAGCAGTTCTTC
CASSQEETVHEQFF
>TRBJ2-3|TRBD2|few|TRBV9
TGTGCCAGCAGCGTGTCGTTTCGGACTAGCGGTAGCACAGATACGCAGTATTTT
CASSVSFRTSGSTDTQYF
>TRBJ2-2|-|few|TRBV29-1
TGCAGCGTTGGGTGGCAGAACACCGGGGAGCTGTTTTTT
CSVGWQNTGELFF
>TRBJ2-1|TRBD2|-|TRBV27
TGTGCCAGCAGTTTATGGCGCGGGAGGAAGACCTACAATGAGCAGTTCTTC
CASSLWRGRKTYNEQFF